Listed here are 30 T cell receptor beta chains from one sample, sequenced in a study of cytomegalovirus exposure and HLA in healthy donors (dated by TCRdb to about 2017). The method was the immunoSEQ multiplex PCR assay. The multiplex PCR relied on a mix of 60 forward primers for TCR Vbeta segments and 13 reverse primers for TCR Jbeta segments. What TCRdb holds here is the immuneACCESS table cut down to in-frame rearrangements. Part of the clones is not present; checked against another copy, under half of the missing clones reflect an unresolved V gene, and the others are unexplained. Recorded for this sample are 85,000 to 120,000 clones; 65% to 85% of them occurred a single time. Approximately 2.6% of the sample belongs to the ten largest clones. Sequencing was performed on PBMCs. The receptor source for this set is a male donor in good health and CMV-seropositive.

This clone has just a few counts. The V call is TRBV30, the J call TRBJ1-2; 9 bases are a match to TRBD1. The germline gives CDR1 GTSNPN, CDR2 SVGIG (reference sequence). This CDR3 is built from 15 residues. After removal of 3 bases from V and 2 bases from J, the junction contained 7 bases not matched to a gene. CDR3 sequence reads: CAWRASGTGNYGYTF. The CDR3 DNA reads TGTGCCTGGAGAGCGTCCGGGACAGGGAACTATGGCTACACCTTC.

The chain joins TRBV30 to TRBJ2-7; perhaps TRBD2 as D (6 bases). The germline V gene has CDR1 GTSNPN and CDR2 SVGIG (reference sequence). V shed 0 bases and J shed 6 bases, with 15 bases lying between them. CDR3 length: 14 residues. CDR3 sequence: CAWSVTGRAVEQYF. The CDR3, as DNA: TGTGCCTGGAGTGTTACCGGGAGAGCGGTCGAGCAGTACTTC.

This chain joins TRBV5-6 and TRBJ2-3; TRBD1 matches at 7 bases. V lost 3 bases and J lost 2; bases outside the gene matches: 9. This CDR3 region has 16 residues. Germline-derived CDR1 and CDR2 are SGHDT and YYEEEE. The CDR3 region has the DNA TGTGCCAGCAGCTCCCCCGAGGGGGCTTCCACAGATACGCAGTATTTT. Translation gives CASSSPEGASTDTQYF.

The chain is built from TRBV5-1 and TRBJ2-2; unclear D gene. The CDR3 is 15 residues long. Germline V gene data show CDR1 as SGHRS and CDR2 as YFSETQ. Trimming cost V 0 bases and J 6 bases, with 12 bases left between them. Written as DNA, the CDR3 is TGCGCCAGCAGCTTGGCCGTGGTTTCGGCCGGGGAGCTGTTTTTT. It yields the protein CASSLAVVSAGELFF.

The gene calls are TRBV19 and TRBJ1-2, with a possible D match to TRBD1 (6 bases). V was shortened by 8 bases and J by 8 bases, with 18 bases between the two germline ends. The CDR3 spans 13 residues. The germline CDR1 and CDR2 sequences are LNHDA and SQIVND (reference sequence). The CDR3 region is CASSKRGAEGYTF. The CDR3 bases are TGTGCCAGTTCGAAACGGGGGGCTGAAGGCTACACCTTC.

The genes are TRBV4-1 and TRBJ2-2; D not resolved. This CDR3 contains 15 residues. Germline CDR1 and CDR2: MGHRA and YSYEKL. V was pared by 0 bases and J by 0 bases, with 5 bases between. CDR3 protein: CASSQEVANTGELFF. For the CDR3, the DNA is TGCGCCAGCAGCCAAGAGGTAGCGAACACCGGGGAGCTGTTTTTT.

The CDR3 DNA is TGTGCCAGCAGCTTAAAGGCAGGGGTGACCACTGAAGCTTTCTTT. Residues: CASSLKAGVTTEAFF. This sequence joins TRBV7-2 and TRBJ1-1; D is possibly TRBD1 (6 bases). CDR3 length: 15 residues. From germline, CDR1 is SGHTA and CDR2 FQGNSA. Between the trimmed V and J ends, which lost 2 bases and 4 bases, there was a span of 14 bases. Variable domain in full (rest from reference TRBV7-2 and TRBJ1-1): GAGVSQSPSNKVTEKGKDVELRCDPISGHTALYWYRQSLGQGLEFLIYFQGNSAPDKSGLPSDRFSAERTGGSVSTLTIQRTQQEDSAVYLCASSLKAGVTTEAFFGQGTRLTVV.

The chain has TRBV19 and TRBJ2-1; D might be TRBD1 (5 bases). The CDR3 extends over 15 amino acids. Germline values: CDR1 LNHDA, CDR2 SQIVND (reference sequence). Deletions cut 4 bases from V and 7 bases from J, with 17 bases between. The DNA of the CDR3 is TGTGCCAGTAGTAGAGTCAGGGATTTAGGAAATGAGCAGTTCTTC. The encoded protein is CASSRVRDLGNEQFF.

Only a few counts were recorded for this clone. This chain joins TRBV6-6 and TRBJ2-7, with TRBD2 matching 7 bases. There are 14 residues in the CDR3. Germline CDR1 is MNHNY and CDR2 is SVGAGI (reference sequence). CDR3 loop: CAAQRDGTSIEQYF. The CDR3 nucleotides read TGTGCGGCCCAGCGGGACGGGACCTCCATCGAGCAGTACTTC.

This clone has just a few counts. The chain has TRBV29-1 and TRBJ2-7, with TRBD2 as a possible D gene (5 bases). The CDR3 spans 13 residues. V lost 5 bases and J lost 3, with 14 bases in between. Germline lookup yields CDR1 SQVTM and CDR2 ANQGSEA. CDR3 nucleotide sequence: TGCAGCGTTAGTCGTCCCGGGGACTACGAGCAGTACTTC. Translation: CSVSRPGDYEQYF.

The chain links TRBV12-5 to TRBJ2-3, with TRBD1 matching over 11 bases. The germline V gene has CDR1 LGHNT and CDR2 FRNRAP. V gave up 1 base and J gave up 1 base; unmatched junction bases: 1. The CDR3 has 16 residues. The DNA of the CDR3 is TGTGCTAGTGGTTTGGGGGGACAGGGGGGCACAGATACGCAGTATTTT. Translated: CASGLGGQGGTDTQYF.

The CDR3 region is CASRNLVVNTQYF. The CDR3 DNA reads TGTGCCAGCAGAAACCTAGTTGTGAATACGCAGTATTTT. The chain combines TRBV27 with TRBJ2-3; D is uncertain. CDR3 length: 13 amino acids. The V end was cut by 6 bases, the J end by 7 bases, with 14 bases between. Germline V gene sequence: CDR1 MNHEY, CDR2 SMNVEV (reference sequence).

The V call is TRBV6-5, the J call TRBJ2-7, with 9 nucleotides matching TRBD1. Trimming at V came to 5 bases and at J to 5 bases, leaving 7 bases not matched to a gene. This CDR3 region has 14 residues. CDR1 is MNHEY and CDR2 is SVGAGI in the germline V gene. In DNA form, the CDR3 reads TGTGCCAGCAGTCCCAACAGGGGGCGGAACGAGCAGTACTTC. Its translation: CASSPNRGRNEQYF.

V is TRBV6-6 and J is TRBJ2-1, with 7 bases fitting TRBD2. The junction had 12 bases not matched to a gene; V was cut back by 7 bases and J by 6 bases. Germline CDR1 MNHNY, CDR2 SVGAGI (reference sequence). The CDR3 has 15 amino acids. CDR3 nucleotide sequence: TGTGCCAGCAACTATGGGAGGGACTCCCGCAATGAGCAGTTCTTC. Translation: CASNYGRDSRNEQFF.

The V call is TRBV5-6, the J call TRBJ2-7; 7 bases agree with TRBD1. CDR3 length: 19 residues. V shed 4 bases and J 3 bases; nucleotides not matched to a gene: 22. Germline CDR1 is SGHDT and CDR2 is YYEEEE. This CDR3 reads CASSQMGTASWSGRYEQYF. CDR3 coding DNA: TGTGCCAGCAGCCAGATGGGGACAGCGAGTTGGAGTGGTCGCTACGAGCAGTACTTC.

The chain combines TRBV29-1 with TRBJ2-1; unclear D gene. With 2 bases removed from V and 4 bases from J, the gap between germline ends came to 6 bases. CDR3 length: 12 amino acids. Germline V CDR1 and CDR2: SQVTM, ANQGSEA. The CDR3 DNA is TGCAGCGTTGAACACAGTTACAATGAGCAGTTCTTC. Protein: CSVEHSYNEQFF.

The rearrangement joins TRBV5-4 to TRBJ2-2; the match to TRBD1 covers 9 bases. V was clipped by 4 bases and J by 3 bases; unmatched bases: 10. This CDR3 comprises 17 residues. The germline CDR1 and CDR2 sequences are SGHNT and YYREEE (reference sequence). The CDR3 protein is CASSAWGQGGDTGELFF. Here the CDR3 DNA reads TGTGCCAGCAGCGCATGGGGACAGGGAGGTGACACCGGGGAGCTGTTTTTT.

The CDR3 here is CASSLFGKPNSPLHF. The CDR3 coding sequence is TGTGCCAGCAGCTTGTTCGGGAAGCCTAATTCACCCCTCCACTTT. This chain uses TRBV5-6 with TRBJ1-6; D unresolved. V was cut by 1 base and J by 6 bases, with 11 bases left in between. The CDR3 runs to 15 residues. CDR1 is SGHDT and CDR2 is YYEEEE in the germline V gene.

This clone was recorded only once. The rearrangement links TRBV6-4 to TRBJ2-1, with D maybe TRBD2 (6 bases). The ends were cut back, 6 bases at V and 3 bases at J, with 12 bases in the middle. The germline gives CDR1 MRHNA, CDR2 SNTAGT. There are 14 residues in the CDR3. The CDR3 region is CASRPGTGYNEQFF. CDR3 DNA: TGTGCCAGCAGGCCCGGGACTGGCTACAATGAGCAGTTCTTC.

This chain connects TRBV5-4 to TRBJ1-1; 8 nucleotides line up with TRBD1. The CDR3 contains 13 residues. Losses at the gene ends were 3 bases for V and 11 bases for J; bases not matched to a gene: 9. Germline V gives CDR1 SGHNT, CDR2 YYREEE (reference sequence). The CDR3 sequence is CASSYPGQVSAFF. Written as DNA, the CDR3 is TGTGCCAGCAGCTACCCGGGACAGGTTAGTGCTTTCTTT.

The chain has TRBV29-1 and TRBJ2-6; 8 bases agree with TRBD1. The CDR3 spans 18 residues. The germline gives CDR1 SQVTM, CDR2 ANQGSEA. V lost 5 bases, J lost 0 bases, and 12 bases stayed unmatched. CDR3 protein: CSVRGTQGANSGANVLTF. The CDR3 coding sequence is TGCAGCGTTAGGGGAACCCAGGGGGCGAACTCTGGGGCCAACGTCCTGACTTTC.

Comments on this clone: At one boundary the junction diverges from the germline segment, which might be a read error. V and J are TRBV4-1 and TRBJ1-5; D gene uncertain. Germline V gene data show CDR1 as MGHRA and CDR2 as YSYEKL. CDR3 size: 14 residues. CDR3 nucleotides: TGCGCCAGCAGCCAGGTATACGGGAGTCAGCCCCAGAATTTT. The encoded protein is CASSQVYGSQPQNF.

V is TRBV29-1 and J is TRBJ1-6; a weak D match, TRBD1 (6 bases). Trimming stripped 6 bases from V and 6 bases from J, with 15 bases between. CDR1 is SQVTM and CDR2 is ANQGSEA in the germline V gene. CDR3 size: 14 residues. The CDR3 sequence is CSVRHTGSNSPLHF. CDR3 bases: TGCAGCGTCCGACACACAGGGTCTAATTCACCCCTCCACTTT.

Comments on this clone: In the same sample, other DNA sequences code for this CDR3. This chain connects TRBV4-3 to TRBJ2-7; no clear D gene. Trimming took 3 bases from V and 1 from J, leaving 10 bases between them. The germline V gene has CDR1 LGHNA and CDR2 YSLEER. This CDR3 spans 14 amino acids. The CDR3 region has the DNA TGCGCCAGCAGCCAGGGCTACAGTTCCTACGAGCAGTACTTC. Its protein is CASSQGYSSYEQYF.

The chain combines TRBV10-3 with TRBJ2-7; 11 nucleotides align to TRBD2. Per germline, CDR1 ENHRY and CDR2 SYGVKD. The CDR3 has 13 amino acids. V lost 10 bases, J lost 7 bases, and 9 bases stayed unmatched. The CDR3 nucleotides read TGTGCCAACTCAGTAGCGGGAGGGCGTGAGCAGTACTTC. This gives the protein CANSVAGGREQYF.

This rearrangement joins TRBV19 to TRBJ1-5, with TRBD1 matching over 10 bases. V was clipped by 5 bases and J by 1 base; unmatched bases: 2. CDR1 and CDR2 (germline): LNHDA, SQIVND (reference sequence). The CDR3 has 15 residues. CDR3 in DNA: TGTGCCAGTAGTCGGGACAGGGGAAGCAATCAGCCCCAGCATTTT. This sequence encodes CASSRDRGSNQPQHF.

This chain connects TRBV18 to TRBJ2-5; 9 bases line up with TRBD1. The CDR3 is 13 amino acids. Germline trimming cut 4 bases from V and 4 bases from J; bases unmatched to any gene: 1. Germline-derived CDR1 and CDR2 are KGHSH and LQKENI. CDR3 DNA: TGTGCCAGCTCACAGGGACAGGGAGAGACCCAGTACTTC. Protein: CASSQGQGETQYF.

The chain links TRBV7-6 to TRBJ1-2, with D perhaps TRBD1 (5 bases). Germline V gives CDR1 SGHVS, CDR2 FNYEAQ. The CDR3 has 15 residues. Trimming took off 5 bases at V and 4 bases at J, with 17 bases between the two ends. CDR3 nucleotide sequence: TGTGCCAGCAGCCTCGGGGGTGGACCAGGCTATGGCTACACCTTC. Translation gives CASSLGGGPGYGYTF.

In its sample, this clone was seen once. This sample includes further DNA sequences coding for the same CDR3. The chain employs TRBV6-5 and TRBJ2-7; 9 bases line up with TRBD2. Germline V CDR1 and CDR2: MNHEY, SVGAGI. V was pared by 10 bases and J by 0 bases, with 7 bases of the junction left unmatched. The CDR3 spans 14 residues. CDR3 nucleotides: TGTGCCACCAAGACTAGCGGAACCTCCTACGAGCAGTACTTC. Its translation is CATKTSGTSYEQYF.

The V and J genes are TRBV7-6 and TRBJ1-3, with TRBD1 identical over 7 bases. Germline CDR1 is SGHVS and CDR2 is FNYEAQ. The CDR3 loop spans 14 amino acids. The J segment lost 7 bases and the V segment lost 1 base, leaving 4 bases of the junction unmatched. DNA for the CDR3: TGTGCCAGCAGCTTAGTGCAGGGGGTTAACACCATATATTTT. This sequence encodes CASSLVQGVNTIYF. The whole variable domain, filled in from reference TRBV7-6 and TRBJ1-3, reads GAGVSQSPRYKVTKRGQDVALRCDPISGHVSLYWYRQALGQGPEFLTYFNYEAQQDKSGLPNDRFSAERPEGSISTLTIQRTEQRDSAMYRCASSLVQGVNTIYFGEGSWLTVV.